The 5 T cell receptor beta chains reported below all come from one sample, sequenced in a study of T cell responses to AZD1222 COVID-19 vaccine. The protocol was immunoSEQ multiplex PCR, while the TCRdb copy is restricted to in-frame clones and leaves out a portion. The top ten clones hold 7.7% of a sample with 180,000 or so clones, about 90% of them seen once. The sample in question was peripheral blood, obtained on day 0 of AZD1222 vaccination. The receptors were sampled from an adult in good health.

This clone was detected only once. J is TRBJ1-1 and V is TRBV3-1 (or the pseudogene TRBV3-2); D is perhaps TRBD1 (6 bases). Germline CDR1 is LGHDT and CDR2 is YNNKEL (reference sequence). Trimming removed 4 bases from V and 4 bases from J, with 16 bases in between. There are 15 residues in the CDR3. CDR3 protein: CASSLSPGTITEAFF. The DNA of the CDR3 is TGTGCCAGCAGCCTCAGCCCGGGGACAATCACTGAAGCTTTCTTT.

This chain uses TRBV7-3 with TRBJ2-1; the D gene could be TRBD1 or TRBD2 (6 bases each). The V end was cut by 5 bases, the J end by 7 bases, with 18 bases between. The CDR3 totals 15 residues. Per the germline V gene, CDR1 is SGHTA and CDR2 is FQGTGA. The CDR3 DNA reads TGTGCCAGCAGCCCCTTCAACAGGGCGGGAAATGAGCAGTTCTTC. This sequence encodes CASSPFNRAGNEQFF.

J is TRBJ1-1 and V is TRBV11-2; D uncertain. Germline CDR1 is SGHAT and CDR2 is FQNNGV. V was pared by 4 bases and J by 5 bases, with 14 bases between. The CDR3 has 14 residues. CDR3 amino acids: CASSSFRGGTEAFF. CDR3 in DNA: TGTGCCAGCAGCTCCTTCCGGGGAGGGACTGAAGCTTTCTTT.

The chain has TRBV5-1 and TRBJ2-3, with TRBD1 identical over 7 bases. This CDR3 region has 18 residues. Germline-derived CDR1 and CDR2 are SGHRS and YFSETQ. Trimming took 3 bases from V and 0 from J; bases not matched to a gene: 13. The CDR3 sequence is CASSSLPGTVPSTDTQYF. The CDR3 coding sequence is TGCGCCAGCAGCTCACTCCCCGGGACAGTGCCTAGCACAGATACGCAGTATTTT.

This chain connects TRBV2 to TRBJ1-4, with D possibly TRBD1 on 6 matching bases. The germline V gene encodes CDR1 SNHLY and CDR2 FYNNEI. V was clipped by 6 bases and J by 8 bases, with 19 bases between them. CDR3 length equals 15 residues. In DNA, the CDR3 is TGTGCCAGCAGCGAGAACAGGGCTGGAGGGGAAAAACTGTTTTTT. It yields the protein CASSENRAGGEKLFF. The full variable domain, its missing parts supplied by reference TRBV2 and TRBJ1-4, is EPEVTQTPSHQVTQMGQEVILRCVPISNHLYFYWYRQILGQKVEFLVSFYNNEISEKSEIFDDQFSVERPDGSNFTLKIRSTKLEDSAMYFCASSENRAGGEKLFFGSGTQLSVL.